Below, one T cell receptor (beta chain) is given with its context. The repertoire was sequenced with immunoSEQ multiplex PCR; TCRdb's copy has only in-frame clones and lacks some. In the table there are about 1,500,000 clones, around 97% of which are singletons. This specimen comes from a study of shared clonotypes between healthy human individuals. Study in general: The plates for each donor numbered three CD4 naive, three CD4 memory, two CD8 naive and one CD8 memory.

The germline V gene encodes CDR1 SEHNR and CDR2 FQNEAQ (reference sequence). The CDR3 consists of 17 residues. Trimming took 2 bases from V and 8 from J, leaving 22 bases between them. Healthy and HIV-negative, the adult donors had no recent acute infections or vaccinations. This chain uses TRBV7-9 with TRBJ2-1; a possible D gene is TRBD2 (6 bases). The origin of this receptor is a man between 25 and 39 years old in good health. The sample consisted of naive CD4+ T cells sorted from blood. The sample's subset: CD45RA+ positively selected. The CDR3, as DNA: TGTGCCAGCAGCTTACCAGCGTTTCGGGAGTTTTTATATGAGCAGTTCTTC. This gives the protein CASSLPAFREFLYEQFF.